This TCR beta chain is from a study of blood T cell repertoires in COVID-19. Overall study: Italy, Spain and the United States were the sources of the convalescent and acute COVID-19 samples. Sources were T cells, B-cell-depleted T cells, or PBMCs; the material itself was cDNA or gDNA.

A Seattle source enrolled patients during active infection and followed them longitudinally. The ends lost 4 bases at V and 3 bases at J; junction bases unmatched: 7. The germline V gene encodes CDR1 MNHEY and CDR2 SVGEGT. This CDR3 comprises 15 residues. Authors' processing steps: Nucleated cell counts were estimated from reference gene primer amplification. Profiling relied on immunoSEQ multiplex PCR, and the TCRdb table lists in-frame clones only, not all of them. Clone size and the V and J calls come from that table; the DNA yielded D and trimming. Of approximately 170,000 clones listed, approximately 85% are singletons.

The genes are TRBV6-2 or TRBV6-3 and TRBJ2-5; 8 bases are shared with TRBD2. Sequences were obtained from peripheral blood. The receptor was isolated from an elderly man with COVID-19, enrolled during active disease. CDR3 DNA: TGTGCCAGCAGTTCCGCAGGAGCGGGAGAAGAGACCCAGTACTTC. Its protein product is CASSSAGAGEETQYF.